The next 27 T cell receptor beta chains were all read from a single sample in a study of control samples from healthy donors and cancer patients. The repertoire was sequenced with immunoSEQ multiplex PCR; TCRdb's copy has only in-frame clones and lacks some. The sample data list about 210,000 clones. Sequencing was carried out using blood. The origin of the receptors is a woman aged 30 to 39 in good health.

The CDR3 DNA reads as TGTGCCAGCAGGGGTAGCAATCAGCCCCAGCATTTT. It codes for CASRGSNQPQHF. The V and J genes are TRBV28 and TRBJ1-5; D unresolved. The CDR3 contains 12 residues. Deletions cut 6 bases from V and 0 bases from J, with 3 bases between. Germline CDR1 and CDR2: MDHEN and SYDVKM.

J is TRBJ2-5 and V is TRBV6-6; possible D gene TRBD2, 6 bases. Per the germline V gene, CDR1 is MNHNY and CDR2 is SVGAGI (reference sequence). The CDR3 is 13 residues long. V was pared by 4 bases and J by 5 bases, with 11 bases between. The CDR3 reads CASSSGGAETQYF. The CDR3 nucleotides are TGTGCCAGCAGTTCCGGAGGGGCGGAGACCCAGTACTTC.

This rearrangement joins TRBV29-1 to TRBJ2-5; possibly TRBD2 for D (6 bases). V was trimmed by 6 bases and J by 2 bases, leaving 13 bases between them. Germline V gene lookup returns CDR1 SQVTM and CDR2 ANQGSEA. The CDR3 runs 13 residues. The CDR3 here is CSVGGVLQETQYF. CDR3 sequence (DNA): TGCAGCGTGGGCGGGGTACTTCAAGAGACCCAGTACTTC.

The chain carries TRBV29-1 and TRBJ1-2; D call uncertain. The CDR3 runs to 11 residues. Germline V gene lookup returns CDR1 SQVTM and CDR2 ANQGSEA. Trimming removed 6 bases at V and 2 bases at J, with 7 bases between. This CDR3 reads CSVAVNYGYTF. CDR3 in DNA: TGCAGCGTCGCCGTGAACTATGGCTACACCTTC. Full variable domain (missing parts from reference TRBV29-1 and TRBJ1-2): SAVISQKPSRDICQRGTSLTIQCQVDSQVTMMFWYRQQPGQSLTLIATANQGSEATYESGFVIDKFPISRPNLTFSTLTVSNMSPEDSSIYLCSVAVNYGYTFGSGTRLTVV.

The chain is built from TRBV28 and TRBJ1-1, with D unclear. Trimming left V 6 bases short and J 8 bases short, with 10 bases between. In germline, CDR1 is MDHEN, CDR2 SYDVKM. This CDR3 is built from 11 residues. CDR3 sequence reads: CASRGNSEAFF. In DNA form, the CDR3 reads TGTGCCAGCAGGGGAAATTCGGAAGCTTTCTTT.

J is TRBJ1-3 and V is TRBV6-5; no clear D. The V end was cut by 10 bases, the J end by 0 bases, with 16 bases between. Germline V CDR1 and CDR2: MNHEY, SVGAGI. The CDR3 sequence is 15 residues long. CDR3 sequence reads: CAIRPFTNSGNTIYF. The CDR3 coding sequence is TGTGCCATCAGGCCCTTTACCAACTCTGGAAACACCATATATTTT.

V and J are TRBV4-1 and TRBJ2-7; TRBD1 agrees at 8 bases. Per the germline V gene, CDR1 is MGHRA and CDR2 is YSYEKL. V shed 4 bases, J shed 2 bases, and the junction held 7 bases outside the gene matches. This CDR3 spans 15 amino acids. In DNA, the CDR3 is TGCGCCAGCAGCCCCCGGACAGGGCCTACCTACGAGCAGTACTTC. It is translated as CASSPRTGPTYEQYF.

The rearrangement uses TRBV7-9 and TRBJ1-5, with TRBD1 matching 8 bases. The CDR3 is made up of 14 amino acids. The trim removed 1 base at V and 7 bases at J, leaving 3 bases unmatched. Germline CDR1 reads SEHNR; CDR2 reads FQNEAQ (reference sequence). CDR3 protein: CASSLETGAQPQHF. The CDR3 nucleotides are TGTGCCAGCAGCTTAGAGACAGGGGCGCAGCCCCAGCATTTT.

To note about this clone: The sample contains more than one DNA sequence encoding this CDR3. The rearrangement uses TRBV6-2 or TRBV6-3 and TRBJ2-1; D not certain. The germline gives CDR1 MNHEY, CDR2 SVGEGT. The CDR3 spans 13 residues. The germline V and J ends were trimmed by 6 bases and 0 bases, with 6 bases remaining between them. CDR3 amino acids: CASSTSSYNEQFF. In DNA form, the CDR3 reads TGTGCCAGCAGCACAAGCTCCTACAATGAGCAGTTCTTC.

The chain couples TRBV13 to TRBJ1-5; 10 positions agree with TRBD1. The J segment lost 3 bases and the V segment lost 3 bases, leaving 11 bases of the junction unmatched. Germline V gene lookup returns CDR1 PRHDT and CDR2 FYEKMQ (reference sequence). The CDR3 is 18 residues long. The CDR3 nucleotides are TGTGCCAGCAGCTTGTCGGGACAGGGGTATCGACCCAATCAGCCCCAGCATTTT. Residues: CASSLSGQGYRPNQPQHF.

The V gene is TRBV4-3, the J gene TRBJ2-7; possibly TRBD1 for D (6 bases). The CDR3 spans 14 residues. Trimming stripped 4 bases from V and 3 bases from J, with 13 bases between. Germline values: CDR1 LGHNA, CDR2 YSLEER. This chain's CDR3 is CASSPVEDSYEQYF. CDR3 nucleotides: TGCGCCAGCAGCCCAGTGGAGGACAGCTACGAGCAGTACTTC.

The CDR3 DNA reads TGTGCCAGACCGGAGAAACTTCTACCCCCTTACTCTGGAAACACCATATATTTT. This codes for CARPEKLLPPYSGNTIYF. The chain recombines TRBV19 with TRBJ1-3, with D unclear. Germline V lookup: CDR1 LNHDA, CDR2 SQIVND (reference sequence). Trimming removed 9 bases at V and 0 bases at J, with 24 bases between. This CDR3 has 18 residues.

CDR3 loop: CASGIGREYNEQFF. CDR3 nucleotides: TGTGCCAGCGGGATAGGTAGGGAATACAATGAGCAGTTCTTC. The chain employs TRBV7-2 and TRBJ2-1; D not certain. V dropped 8 bases and J dropped 4 bases, with 15 bases sitting between them. Per the germline V gene, CDR1 is SGHTA and CDR2 is FQGNSA. The CDR3 totals 14 residues.

This chain connects TRBV24-1 to TRBJ2-5, with D unresolved. V was shortened by 5 bases and J by 5 bases, with 8 bases between the two germline ends. The CDR3 covers 12 residues. Looked up from germline, CDR1 is KGHDR and CDR2 is SFDVKD. The CDR3: CATSGRFETQYF. The CDR3 bases are TGTGCCACCAGTGGTCGGTTCGAGACCCAGTACTTC.

The rearrangement uses TRBV5-4 and TRBJ1-6; no definite D call. Germline V CDR1 and CDR2: SGHNT, YYREEE (reference sequence). V was trimmed by 0 bases and J by 1 base, leaving 8 bases between them. The CDR3 is 16 residues long. CDR3 sequence reads: CASSLVAGSYNSPLHF. The CDR3 DNA reads as TGTGCCAGCAGCTTGGTAGCGGGGTCCTATAATTCACCCCTCCACTTT.

V and J are TRBV5-4 and TRBJ2-1; 13 positions match TRBD2. Germline CDR1 SGHNT, CDR2 YYREEE (reference sequence). The CDR3 sequence is 15 residues long. Trimming took 2 bases from V and 9 from J; bases not matched to a gene: 5. CDR3 DNA: TGTGCCAGCAGCTTAACTAGCGGGGGGGGTAGTGAGCAGTTCTTC. It codes for CASSLTSGGGSEQFF.

The J gene is TRBJ2-3, the V gene TRBV6-1; 8 nucleotides line up with TRBD1. V lost 3 bases to trimming and J lost 5 bases; unmatched junction nucleotides: 7. The germline V gene has CDR1 MNHNS and CDR2 SASEGT. The CDR3 is 15 residues long. The chain's CDR3 is CASSDYGQGGDTQYF. The CDR3 bases are TGTGCCAGCAGTGATTACGGACAGGGAGGAGATACGCAGTATTTT.

The chain joins TRBV4-1 to TRBJ2-7, with unresolved D. The CDR3 sequence is 13 residues long. Germline loops: CDR1 MGHRA, CDR2 YSYEKL. V gave up 0 bases and J gave up 7 bases, with 10 bases separating them. CDR3 coding DNA: TGCGCCAGCAGCCAAGATCCTTGGGTAGAGCAGTACTTC. Translation gives CASSQDPWVEQYF.

The genes are TRBV7-9 and TRBJ1-2, with no clear D. The germline V gene has CDR1 SEHNR and CDR2 FQNEAQ (reference sequence). The V end was cut by 4 bases, the J end by 0 bases, with 15 bases between. The CDR3 extends over 16 amino acids. CDR3 amino acids: CASSSSGQQTNYGYTF. CDR3 nucleotides: TGTGCCAGCAGCTCGAGTGGCCAGCAGACTAACTATGGCTACACCTTC.

This chain joins TRBV28 and TRBJ2-4, with D tentatively TRBD2 (6 bases). Looked up from germline, CDR1 is MDHEN and CDR2 is SYDVKM. Trimming took 3 bases from V and 9 from J, leaving 9 bases between them. The CDR3 sequence is 12 residues long. The CDR3 reads CASSFGGSIQYF. The DNA of the CDR3 is TGTGCCAGCAGTTTTGGAGGGTCCATTCAGTACTTC.

The rearrangement joins TRBV7-3 to TRBJ2-7; 8 bases match TRBD1. Germline assignment: CDR1 SGHTA and CDR2 FQGTGA. This CDR3 contains 14 residues. V lost 5 bases, J lost 6 bases, and 9 bases stayed unmatched. For the CDR3, the DNA is TGTGCCAGCAGCCCGTTAGGACAGGGTACCGAGCAGTACTTC. This translates into CASSPLGQGTEQYF.

Written as DNA, the CDR3 is TGCGCCAGCAGCCCCACCCAAGATACGCAGTATTTT. Amino acid sequence: CASSPTQDTQYF. This chain links TRBV5-1 with TRBJ2-3; the D is unclear. In germline, CDR1 is SGHRS, CDR2 YFSETQ. With 4 bases removed from V and 5 bases from J, the gap between germline ends came to 8 bases. CDR3 length: 12 residues. Full variable domain (missing parts from reference TRBV5-1 and TRBJ2-3): KAGVTQTPRYLIKTRGQQVTLSCSPISGHRSVSWYQQTPGQGLQFLFEYFSETQRNKGNFPGRFSGRQFSNSRSEMNVSTLELGDSALYLCASSPTQDTQYFGPGTRLTVL.

The chain links TRBV10-3 to TRBJ2-7, with D possibly TRBD1 on 6 matching bases. Trimming left V 4 bases short and J 3 bases short, with 10 bases between. Germline values: CDR1 ENHRY, CDR2 SYGVKD. The CDR3 is 13 amino acids. The CDR3 DNA follows: TGTGCCATCAGTGGGTTACAGGGCTACGAGCAGTACTTC. Its translation is CAISGLQGYEQYF.

V usage is TRBV27 and J usage is TRBJ1-3; TRBD1 matches 7 bases. Germline assignment: CDR1 MNHEY and CDR2 SMNVEV (reference sequence). CDR3 length: 17 residues. Trimming at V came to 5 bases and at J to 1 base, leaving 11 bases not matched to a gene. The CDR3 DNA follows: TGTGCCAGCAGTCTAAACGAGGGGACAGTTTCTGGAAACACCATATATTTT. Its protein is CASSLNEGTVSGNTIYF.

The CDR3 loop is CASSSLPPGQGTYGYTF. CDR3 nucleotides: TGTGCCAGCAGCTCCCTTCCCCCCGGACAGGGTACTTATGGCTACACCTTC. The chain carries TRBV7-8 and TRBJ1-2; TRBD1 matches at 8 bases. Germline loops: CDR1 SGHVS, CDR2 FQNEAQ. This CDR3 spans 17 amino acids. V dropped 4 bases and J dropped 5; count of bases not matched to a gene: 15.

The V and J genes are TRBV18 and TRBJ1-4, with D possibly TRBD1 on 5 matching bases. Germline loops: CDR1 KGHSH, CDR2 LQKENI. V lost 2 bases and J lost 8, with 12 bases in between. This CDR3 comprises 14 residues. CDR3: CASSPRGGMEKLFF. The DNA for the CDR3 is TGTGCCAGCTCACCAAGGGGCGGGATGGAAAAACTGTTTTTT.

The CDR3: CASSPGVSGNTIYF. The CDR3 coding sequence is TGTGCCAGCAGCCCTGGAGTCTCTGGAAACACCATATATTTT. This chain connects TRBV7-3 to TRBJ1-3; unclear D gene. Germline V lookup: CDR1 SGHTA, CDR2 FQGTGA. Trimming pared 5 bases from V and 0 bases from J, leaving 8 bases between. The CDR3 is 14 amino acids.